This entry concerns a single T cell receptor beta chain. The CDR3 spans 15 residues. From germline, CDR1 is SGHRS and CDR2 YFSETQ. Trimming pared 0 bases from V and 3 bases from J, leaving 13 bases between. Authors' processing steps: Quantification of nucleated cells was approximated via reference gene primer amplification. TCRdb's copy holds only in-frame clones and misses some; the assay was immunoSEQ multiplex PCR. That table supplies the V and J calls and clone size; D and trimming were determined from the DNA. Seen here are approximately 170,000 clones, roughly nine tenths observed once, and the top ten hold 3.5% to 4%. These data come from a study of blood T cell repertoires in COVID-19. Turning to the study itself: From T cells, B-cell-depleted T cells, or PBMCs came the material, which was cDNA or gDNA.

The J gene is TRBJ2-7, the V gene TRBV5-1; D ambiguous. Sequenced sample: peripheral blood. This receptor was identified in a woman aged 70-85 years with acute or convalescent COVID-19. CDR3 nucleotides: TGCGCCAGCAGCTTGGAGTCTGGCGGAGACTACGAGCAGTACTTC. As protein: CASSLESGGDYEQYF.